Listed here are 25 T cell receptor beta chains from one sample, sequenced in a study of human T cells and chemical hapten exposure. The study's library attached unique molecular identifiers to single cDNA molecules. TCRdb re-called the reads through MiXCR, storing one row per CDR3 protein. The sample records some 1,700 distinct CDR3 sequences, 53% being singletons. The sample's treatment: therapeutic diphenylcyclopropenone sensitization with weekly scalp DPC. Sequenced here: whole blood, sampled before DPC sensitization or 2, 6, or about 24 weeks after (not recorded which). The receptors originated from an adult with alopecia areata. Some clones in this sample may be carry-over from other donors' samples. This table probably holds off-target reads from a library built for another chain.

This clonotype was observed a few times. The CDR3 region has the DNA TGTGCCAGCAGTGAAGGAGTGGGTTGGGTGACCCAGTACTTC. This encodes CASSEGVGWVTQYF. This chain joins TRBV6-1 and TRBJ2-5, with D unclear. Trimming left V 1 base short and J 7 bases short, with 13 bases between. Per the germline V gene, CDR1 is MNHNS and CDR2 is SASEGT. The CDR3 consists of 14 residues.

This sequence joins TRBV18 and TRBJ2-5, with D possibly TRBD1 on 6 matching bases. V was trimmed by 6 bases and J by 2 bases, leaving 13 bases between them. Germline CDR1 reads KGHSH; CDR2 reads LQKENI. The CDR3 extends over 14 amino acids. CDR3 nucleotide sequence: TGTGCCAGCTCCAGGGGCGGAATACAAGAGACCCAGTACTTC. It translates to CASSRGGIQETQYF.

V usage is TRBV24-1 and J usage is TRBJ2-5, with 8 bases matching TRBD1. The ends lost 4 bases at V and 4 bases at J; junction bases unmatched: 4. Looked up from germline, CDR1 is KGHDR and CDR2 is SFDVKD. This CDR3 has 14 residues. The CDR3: CATSDQGAAETQYF. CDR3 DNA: TGTGCCACCAGTGACCAGGGGGCGGCAGAGACCCAGTACTTC.

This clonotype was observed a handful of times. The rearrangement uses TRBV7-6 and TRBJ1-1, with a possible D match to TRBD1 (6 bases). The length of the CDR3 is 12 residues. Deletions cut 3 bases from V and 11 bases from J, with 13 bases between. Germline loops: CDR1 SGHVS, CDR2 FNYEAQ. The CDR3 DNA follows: TGTGCCAGCAGCTTGGGACAAGGAGCGGCTTTCTTT. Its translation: CASSLGQGAAFF.

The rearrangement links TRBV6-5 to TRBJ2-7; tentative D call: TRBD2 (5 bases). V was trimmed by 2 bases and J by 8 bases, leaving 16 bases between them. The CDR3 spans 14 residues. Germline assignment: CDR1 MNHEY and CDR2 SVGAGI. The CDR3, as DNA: TGTGCCAGCAGTTACATGGCCTCTGGGAGTCAGCAGTACTTC. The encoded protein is CASSYMASGSQQYF.

This CDR3 is CASSVGYAEQFF. The CDR3 region has the DNA TGTGCCAGCAGCGTAGGGTACGCTGAGCAGTTCTTC. J is TRBJ2-1 and V is TRBV9; no reliable D call. Per the germline V gene, CDR1 is SGDLS and CDR2 is YYNGEE. The CDR3 has 12 amino acids. V lost 0 bases and J 9 bases, leaving 7 bases between the germline ends.

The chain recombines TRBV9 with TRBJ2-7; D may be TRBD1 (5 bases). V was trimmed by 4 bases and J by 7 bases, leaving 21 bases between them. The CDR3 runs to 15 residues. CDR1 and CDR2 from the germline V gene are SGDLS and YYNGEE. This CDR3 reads CASSPSRTPPWEQYF. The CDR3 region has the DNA TGTGCCAGCAGCCCCAGTCGGACACCCCCGTGGGAGCAGTACTTC.

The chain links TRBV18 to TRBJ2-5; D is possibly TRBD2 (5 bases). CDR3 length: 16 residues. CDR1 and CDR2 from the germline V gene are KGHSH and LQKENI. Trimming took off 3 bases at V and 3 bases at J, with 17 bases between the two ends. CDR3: CASSPEIVSGEETQYF. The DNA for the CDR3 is TGTGCCAGCTCACCTGAAATCGTGTCCGGGGAAGAGACCCAGTACTTC. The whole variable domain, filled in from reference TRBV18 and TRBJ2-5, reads NAGVMQNPRHLVRRRGQEARLRCSPMKGHSHVYWYRQLPEEGLKFMVYLQKENIIDESGMPKERFSAEFPKEGPSILRIQQVVRGDSAAYFCASSPEIVSGEETQYFGPGTRLLVL.

This CDR3 is CASSEASLSSYEQYF. Here the CDR3 DNA reads TGTGCCAGCAGTGAAGCATCCTTGAGCTCCTACGAGCAGTACTTC. This chain uses TRBV25-1 with TRBJ2-7; D gene uncertain. Germline-derived CDR1 and CDR2 are MGHDK and SYGVNS. The length of the CDR3 is 15 residues. V was cut by 2 bases and J by 0 bases, with 11 bases left in between.

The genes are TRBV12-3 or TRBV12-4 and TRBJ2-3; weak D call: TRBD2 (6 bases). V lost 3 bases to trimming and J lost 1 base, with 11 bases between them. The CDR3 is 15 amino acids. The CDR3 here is CASSFGGARTDTQYF. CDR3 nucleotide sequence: TGTGCCAGCAGTTTCGGCGGGGCCCGCACAGATACGCAGTATTTT.

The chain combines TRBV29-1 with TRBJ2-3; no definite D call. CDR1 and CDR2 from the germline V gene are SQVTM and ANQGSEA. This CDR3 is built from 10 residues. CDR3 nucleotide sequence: TGCAGTACCTATACAGATACGCAGTATTTT. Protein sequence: CSTYTDTQYF.

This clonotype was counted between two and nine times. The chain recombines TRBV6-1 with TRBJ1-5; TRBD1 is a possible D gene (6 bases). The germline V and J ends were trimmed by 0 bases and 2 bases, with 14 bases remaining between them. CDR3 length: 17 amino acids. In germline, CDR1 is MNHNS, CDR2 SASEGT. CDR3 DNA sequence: TGTGCCAGCAGTGAAGCTTTTAGAGGGGGTGGCAATCAGCCCCAGCATTTT. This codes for CASSEAFRGGGNQPQHF.

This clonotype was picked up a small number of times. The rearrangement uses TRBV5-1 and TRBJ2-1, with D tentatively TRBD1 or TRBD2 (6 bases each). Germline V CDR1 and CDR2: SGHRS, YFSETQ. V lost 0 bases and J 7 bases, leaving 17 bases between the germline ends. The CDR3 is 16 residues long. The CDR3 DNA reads TGCGCCAGCAGCTTGGTAAGGGGGGAAGCTGGGAATGAGCAGTTCTTC. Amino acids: CASSLVRGEAGNEQFF.

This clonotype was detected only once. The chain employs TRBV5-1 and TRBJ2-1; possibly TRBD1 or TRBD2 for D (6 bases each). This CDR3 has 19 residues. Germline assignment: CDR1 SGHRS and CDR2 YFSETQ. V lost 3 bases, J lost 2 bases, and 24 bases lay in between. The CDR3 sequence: CASSWGARTWLEPYNEQFF. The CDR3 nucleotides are TGCGCCAGCAGCTGGGGGGCACGAACATGGTTAGAACCCTACAATGAGCAGTTCTTC.

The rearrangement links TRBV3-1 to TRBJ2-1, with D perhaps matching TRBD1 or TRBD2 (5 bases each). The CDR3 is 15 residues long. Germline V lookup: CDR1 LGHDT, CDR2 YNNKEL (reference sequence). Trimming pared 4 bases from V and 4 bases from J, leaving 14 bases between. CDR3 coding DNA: TGTGCCAGCAGCCTCGGGGACCGATATTACAATGAGCAGTTCTTC. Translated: CASSLGDRYYNEQFF.

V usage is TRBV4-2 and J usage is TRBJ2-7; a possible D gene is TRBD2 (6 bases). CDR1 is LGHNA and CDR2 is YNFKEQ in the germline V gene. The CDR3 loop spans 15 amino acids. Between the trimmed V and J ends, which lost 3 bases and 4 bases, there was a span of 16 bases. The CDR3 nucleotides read TGTGCCAGCAGCCAGGGGGGTATCGACCTGTACGAGCAGTACTTC. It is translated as CASSQGGIDLYEQYF.

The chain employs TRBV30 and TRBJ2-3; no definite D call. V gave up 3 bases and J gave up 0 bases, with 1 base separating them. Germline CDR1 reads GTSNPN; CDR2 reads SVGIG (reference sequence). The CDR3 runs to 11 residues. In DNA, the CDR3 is TGTGCCTGGAGGAGCACAGATACGCAGTATTTT. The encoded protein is CAWRSTDTQYF. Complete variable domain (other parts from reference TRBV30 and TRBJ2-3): SQTIHQWPATLVQPVGSPLSLECTVEGTSNPNLYWYRQAAGRGLQLLFYSVGIGQISSEVPQNLSASRPQDRQFILSSKKLLLSDSGFYLCAWRSTDTQYFGPGTRLTVL.

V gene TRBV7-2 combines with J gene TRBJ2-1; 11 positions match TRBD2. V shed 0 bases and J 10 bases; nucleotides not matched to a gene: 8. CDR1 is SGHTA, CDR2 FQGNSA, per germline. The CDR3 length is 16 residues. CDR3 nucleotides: TGTGCCAGCAGCTTAGCTCCTTTGACTAGCGGGGTAGAGCAGTTCTTC. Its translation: CASSLAPLTSGVEQFF.

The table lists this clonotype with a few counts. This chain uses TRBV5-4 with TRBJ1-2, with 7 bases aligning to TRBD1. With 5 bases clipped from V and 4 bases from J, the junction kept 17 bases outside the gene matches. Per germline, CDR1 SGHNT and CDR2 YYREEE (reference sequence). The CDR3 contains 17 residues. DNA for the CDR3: TGTGCCAGCAGGCGGGGTGAAGCGGACAGGCGTTCCTATGGCTACACCTTC. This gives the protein CASRRGEADRRSYGYTF.

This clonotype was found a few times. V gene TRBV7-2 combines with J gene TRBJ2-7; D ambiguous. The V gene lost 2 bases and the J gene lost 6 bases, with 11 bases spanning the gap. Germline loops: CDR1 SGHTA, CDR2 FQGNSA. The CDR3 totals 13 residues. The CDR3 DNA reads TGTGCCAGCAGCTTAATTGGAAGCCGCGAGCAGTACTTC. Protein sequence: CASSLIGSREQYF. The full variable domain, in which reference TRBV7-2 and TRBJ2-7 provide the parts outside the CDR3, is GAGVSQSPSNKVTEKGKDVELRCDPISGHTALYWYRQSLGQGLEFLIYFQGNSAPDKSGLPSDRFSAERTGGSVSTLTIQRTQQEDSAVYLCASSLIGSREQYFGPGTRLTVT.

In DNA, the CDR3 is TGTGCCAGCAGTTACCCAGACAGGGGGCAGGATGAGCAGTTCTTC. Protein: CASSYPDRGQDEQFF. The chain combines TRBV6-6 with TRBJ2-1, with 10 bases that match TRBD1. J was trimmed by 8 bases and V by 2 bases; bases with no gene match: 6. Germline CDR1 MNHNY, CDR2 SVGAGI (reference sequence). This CDR3 is built from 15 residues.

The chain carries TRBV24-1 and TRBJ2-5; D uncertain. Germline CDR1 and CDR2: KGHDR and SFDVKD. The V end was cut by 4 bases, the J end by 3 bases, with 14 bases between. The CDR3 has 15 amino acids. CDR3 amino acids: CATSDPQTVEETQYF. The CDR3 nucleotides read TGTGCCACCAGTGACCCGCAGACGGTTGAAGAGACCCAGTACTTC.

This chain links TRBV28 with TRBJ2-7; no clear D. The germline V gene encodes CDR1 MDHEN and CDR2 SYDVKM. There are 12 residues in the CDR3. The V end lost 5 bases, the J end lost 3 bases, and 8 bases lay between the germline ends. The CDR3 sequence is CASSHMGYEQYF. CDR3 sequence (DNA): TGTGCCAGCAGTCATATGGGCTACGAGCAGTACTTC.

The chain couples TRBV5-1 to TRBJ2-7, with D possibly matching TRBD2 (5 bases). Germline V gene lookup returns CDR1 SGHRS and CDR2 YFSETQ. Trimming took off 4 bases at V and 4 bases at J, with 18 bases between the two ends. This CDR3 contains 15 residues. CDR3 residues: CASSLVAPRYYEQYF. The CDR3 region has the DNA TGCGCCAGCAGCCTCGTAGCGCCTCGATATTACGAGCAGTACTTC.

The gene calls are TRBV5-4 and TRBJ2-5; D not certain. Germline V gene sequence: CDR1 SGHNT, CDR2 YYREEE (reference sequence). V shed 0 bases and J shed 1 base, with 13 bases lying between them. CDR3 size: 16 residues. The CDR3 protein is CASSLGAASSQETQYF. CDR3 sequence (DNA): TGTGCCAGCAGCTTGGGGGCGGCCTCCTCCCAAGAGACCCAGTACTTC.